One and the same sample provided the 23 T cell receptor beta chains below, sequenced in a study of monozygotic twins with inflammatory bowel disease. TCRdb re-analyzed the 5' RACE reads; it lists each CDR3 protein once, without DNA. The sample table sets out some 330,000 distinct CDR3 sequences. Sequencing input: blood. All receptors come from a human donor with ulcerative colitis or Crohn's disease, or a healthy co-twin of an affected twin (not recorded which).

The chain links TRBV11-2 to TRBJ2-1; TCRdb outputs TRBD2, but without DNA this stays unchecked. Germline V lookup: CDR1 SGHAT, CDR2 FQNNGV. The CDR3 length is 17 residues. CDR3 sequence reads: CASSLVSVAGGPYEQFF.

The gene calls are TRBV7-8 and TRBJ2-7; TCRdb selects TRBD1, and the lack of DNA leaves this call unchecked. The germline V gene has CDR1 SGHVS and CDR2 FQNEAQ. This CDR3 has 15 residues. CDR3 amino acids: CASSFLWTGGGEQYF. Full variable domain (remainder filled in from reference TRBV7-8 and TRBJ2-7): GAGVSQSPRYKVAKRGQDVALRCDPISGHVSLFWYQQALGQGPEFLTYFQNEAQLDKSGLPSDRFFAERPEGSVSTLKIQRTQQEDSAVYLCASSFLWTGGGEQYFGPGTRLTVT.

This CDR3 reads CASSESGVPNTEAFF. The V call is TRBV21-1, the J call TRBJ1-1. TRBV21-1 is a pseudogene. The CDR3 contains 15 residues.

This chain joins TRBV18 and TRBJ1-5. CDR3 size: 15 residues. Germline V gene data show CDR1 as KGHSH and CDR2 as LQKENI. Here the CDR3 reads CASSLQGPSNQPQHF.

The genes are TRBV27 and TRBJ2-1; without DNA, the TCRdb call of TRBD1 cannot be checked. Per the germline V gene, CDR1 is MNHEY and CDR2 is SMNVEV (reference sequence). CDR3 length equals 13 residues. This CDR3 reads CASGGQGYNEQFF.

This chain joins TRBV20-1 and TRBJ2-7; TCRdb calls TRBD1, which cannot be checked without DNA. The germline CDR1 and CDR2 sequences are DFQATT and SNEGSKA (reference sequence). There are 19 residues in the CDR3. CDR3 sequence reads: CSAEGAGSSLPLSSYEQYF.

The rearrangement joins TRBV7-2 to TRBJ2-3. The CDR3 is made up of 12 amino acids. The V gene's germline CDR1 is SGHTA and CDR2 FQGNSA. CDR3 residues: CASGRLGDTQYF.

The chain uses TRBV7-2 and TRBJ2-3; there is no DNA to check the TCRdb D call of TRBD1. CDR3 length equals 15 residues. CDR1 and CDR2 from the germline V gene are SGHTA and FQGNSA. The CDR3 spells CASSSLGGGGDTQYF.

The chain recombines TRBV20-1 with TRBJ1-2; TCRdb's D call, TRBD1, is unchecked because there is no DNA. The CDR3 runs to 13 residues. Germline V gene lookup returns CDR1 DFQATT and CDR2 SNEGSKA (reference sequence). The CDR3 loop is CSARRDRGYGYTF.

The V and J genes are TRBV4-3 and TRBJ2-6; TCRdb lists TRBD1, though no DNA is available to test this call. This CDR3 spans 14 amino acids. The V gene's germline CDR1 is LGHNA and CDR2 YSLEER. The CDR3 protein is CASSPYPGANVLTF.

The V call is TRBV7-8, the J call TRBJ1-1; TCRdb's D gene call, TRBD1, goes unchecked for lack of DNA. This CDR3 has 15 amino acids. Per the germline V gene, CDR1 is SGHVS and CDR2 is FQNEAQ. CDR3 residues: CASSSGTGDGTEAFF.

The CDR3 here is CSAIKAPLQGEKLFF. The chain has TRBV20-1 and TRBJ1-4; TCRdb's D call of TRBD1 is untestable without DNA. Per the germline V gene, CDR1 is DFQATT and CDR2 is SNEGSKA (reference sequence). This CDR3 is 15 amino acids long.

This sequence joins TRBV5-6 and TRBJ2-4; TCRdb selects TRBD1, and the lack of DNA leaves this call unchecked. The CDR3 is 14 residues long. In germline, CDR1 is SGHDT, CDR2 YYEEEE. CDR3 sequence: CASSRGHAKNIQYF.

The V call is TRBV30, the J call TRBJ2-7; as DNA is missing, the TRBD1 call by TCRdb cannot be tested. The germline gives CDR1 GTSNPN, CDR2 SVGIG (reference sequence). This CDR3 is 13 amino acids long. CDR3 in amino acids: CAWISDRAYEQYF.

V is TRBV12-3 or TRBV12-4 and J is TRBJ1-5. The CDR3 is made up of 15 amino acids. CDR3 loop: CASSSTGFVDQPQHF.

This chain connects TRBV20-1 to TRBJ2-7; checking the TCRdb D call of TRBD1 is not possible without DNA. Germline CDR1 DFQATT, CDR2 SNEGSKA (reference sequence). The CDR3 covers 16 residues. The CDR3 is CSARLEPGHPAYEQYF.

This CDR3 reads CSARDRRSGNTIYF. This chain uses TRBV20-1 with TRBJ1-3. CDR1 is DFQATT, CDR2 SNEGSKA, per germline (reference sequence). CDR3 length equals 14 residues.

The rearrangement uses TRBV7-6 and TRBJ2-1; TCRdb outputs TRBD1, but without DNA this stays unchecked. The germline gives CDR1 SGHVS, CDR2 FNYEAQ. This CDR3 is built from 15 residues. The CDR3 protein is CASSYGTGRFYEQFF.

The CDR3 is CASSAGWGAFF. This chain links TRBV5-1 with TRBJ1-1. Germline CDR1 and CDR2: SGHRS and YFSETQ. This CDR3 contains 11 residues.

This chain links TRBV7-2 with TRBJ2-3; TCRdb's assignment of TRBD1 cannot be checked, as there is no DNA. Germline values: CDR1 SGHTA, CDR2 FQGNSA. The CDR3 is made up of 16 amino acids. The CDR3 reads CASSPNSGTPTDTQYF.

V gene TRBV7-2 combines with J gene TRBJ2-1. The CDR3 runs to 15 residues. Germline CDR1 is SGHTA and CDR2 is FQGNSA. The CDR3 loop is CASSFRGLDSNEQFF.

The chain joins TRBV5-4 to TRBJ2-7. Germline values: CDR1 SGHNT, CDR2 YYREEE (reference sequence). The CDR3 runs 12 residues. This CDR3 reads CASSLDDYEQYF. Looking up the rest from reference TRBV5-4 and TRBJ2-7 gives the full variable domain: ETGVTQSPTHLIKTRGQQVTLRCSSQSGHNTVSWYQQALGQGPQFIFQYYREEENGRGNFPPRFSGLQFPNYSSELNVNALELDDSALYLCASSLDDYEQYFGPGTRLTVT.

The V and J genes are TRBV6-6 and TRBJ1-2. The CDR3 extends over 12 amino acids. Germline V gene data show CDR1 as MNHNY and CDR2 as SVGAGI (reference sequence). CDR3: CASSQPRYGYTF.